This TCR beta chain originates from a study of T cell changes during pregnancy in multiple sclerosis. This clone was counted once. Sequencing used immunoSEQ multiplex PCR; TCRdb keeps in-frame clones, though not all of them. The repertoire has about 60,000 clones, 80% to 95% of them found once; the top ten carry about 3%. The receptor's source is a female donor with multiple sclerosis, enrolled in a pregnancy study. The sequenced sample was CD8+ T cells from peripheral blood mononuclear cells, obtained in the second trimester of pregnancy.

The CDR3 sequence is CASSYRGMNTEAFF. The CDR3 coding sequence is TGTGCCAGCAGTTACAGGGGCATGAACACTGAAGCTTTCTTT. The chain is built from TRBV27 and TRBJ1-1, with 7 bases aligning to TRBD1. V shed 4 bases, J shed 0 bases, and the junction held 2 bases outside the gene matches. CDR3 length: 14 residues. Per germline, CDR1 MNHEY and CDR2 SMNVEV (reference sequence).